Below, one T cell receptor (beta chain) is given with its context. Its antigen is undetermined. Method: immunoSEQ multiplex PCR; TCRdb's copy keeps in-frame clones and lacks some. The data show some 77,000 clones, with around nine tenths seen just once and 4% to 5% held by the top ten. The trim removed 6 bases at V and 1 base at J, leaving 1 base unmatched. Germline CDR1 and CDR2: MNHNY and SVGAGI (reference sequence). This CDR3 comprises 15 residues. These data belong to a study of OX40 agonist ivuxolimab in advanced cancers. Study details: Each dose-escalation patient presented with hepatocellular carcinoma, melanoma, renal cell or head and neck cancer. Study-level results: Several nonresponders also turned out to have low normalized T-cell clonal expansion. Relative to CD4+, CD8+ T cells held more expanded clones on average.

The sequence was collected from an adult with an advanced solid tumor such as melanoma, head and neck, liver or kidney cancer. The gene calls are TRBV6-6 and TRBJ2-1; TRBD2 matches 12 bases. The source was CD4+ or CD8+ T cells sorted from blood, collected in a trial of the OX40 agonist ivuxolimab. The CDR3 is CASSGTSGSYNEQFF. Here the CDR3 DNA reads TGTGCCAGCAGCGGGACTAGCGGGTCCTACAATGAGCAGTTCTTC.